This T cell receptor beta chain was recovered during a study of T cells in Graves' hyperthyroidism and ophthalmopathy. Study-wide results and limits: Ophthalmopathy and stable hyperthyroidism were told apart by a 13 V-J model.

This clonotype was observed at least ten times. Its specificity is unknown. Germline trimming cut 1 base from V and 6 bases from J; bases unmatched to any gene: 12. This CDR3 is built from 17 residues. Germline CDR1 MNHEY, CDR2 SMNVEV (reference sequence). TCR beta CDR3 regions were amplified from RNA transcripts. Carried out on the TCR CDR3, a first-round RT-PCR used the HTBI primer set. TCRdb reprocessed the multiplex PCR reads via MiXCR and lists one record per CDR3 protein. Here the sample spans about 640,000 distinct CDR3 sequences, roughly 15% being singletons. This receptor was obtained from a woman aged 45 to 65 with Graves' ophthalmopathy. The sequenced sample was blood. The chain joins TRBV27 to TRBJ2-7; 10 nucleotides agree with TRBD2. CDR3 region: CASSLFPPGTSAFEQYF. The CDR3 nucleotides read TGTGCCAGCAGTTTATTTCCCCCCGGGACTAGCGCCTTCGAGCAGTACTTC.